The sequence of this T cell receptor (beta chain) was determined in a study of lung T cells in sarcoidosis with Löfgren's syndrome. The wider study: Löfgren's syndrome patients were the main repertoire analysis focus.

The CDR3 has 15 amino acids. Germline V gene lookup returns CDR1 MGHRA and CDR2 YSYEKL. V lost 3 bases to trimming and J lost 8 bases; unmatched junction nucleotides: 6. The sample holds many counts of this clonotype. The target antigen is unknown. Study-level results: Löfgren's syndrome patients reportedly showed greatest TRAV12-1 and TRBV2 expansion versus controls.

TCRdb independently ran MiXCR on the reads; one entry per CDR3 protein. The sample yields tens of thousands of distinct CDR3 sequences, approximately 21% seen once. The chain uses TRBV4-1 and TRBJ2-1, with 11 bases fitting TRBD1. Sequencing was done on a sample of CD4+ T cells from PBMCs. The sequence was obtained from a human donor with sarcoidosis (Löfgren's syndrome or another form), or a control subject (not recorded which). In DNA, the CDR3 is TGCGCCAGCAGCCATCGTGGACAGGGGGCTTATGAGCAGTTCTTC. This sequence encodes CASSHRGQGAYEQFF.